One and the same sample provided the 9 T cell receptor beta chains below, sequenced in a study of identical twins. TCRdb fed the 5' RACE reads into MiXCR, producing one record per CDR3 protein. The sample consists of around 490,000 distinct CDR3 sequences, under 25% of them appearing once. The same sample was also used in a study of yellow fever vaccine responses in identical twins.

Sequencing input: CD4+ T cells sorted from blood. These receptors came from a woman aged 18-29 years in good health.

This clonotype was detected a few times. The rearrangement uses TRBV3-1 and TRBJ2-1; D assignment may be TRBD1 or TRBD2 (5 bases each). Trimming left V 4 bases short and J 12 bases short, with 16 bases between. Germline V gives CDR1 LGHDT, CDR2 YNNKEL (reference sequence). This CDR3 has 13 amino acids. CDR3 sequence: CASSPGRGSVQFF. The CDR3 coding sequence is TGTGCCAGCAGCCCGGGACGCGGGTCGGTGCAGTTCTTC.

V gene TRBV10-2 combines with J gene TRBJ2-7, with unresolved D. The CDR3 runs to 12 residues. Trimming cost V 7 bases and J 2 bases, with 9 bases left between them. Per the germline V gene, CDR1 is WSHSY and CDR2 is SAAADI. The CDR3 loop reads CASTPDTYEQYV. The CDR3 DNA follows: TGCGCCAGCACTCCCGATACCTACGAGCAGTACGTC.

This clonotype was observed a handful of times. The chain has TRBV6-1 and TRBJ2-3; 8 positions agree with TRBD2. Germline lookup yields CDR1 MNHNS and CDR2 SASEGT. J gave up 2 bases and V 7 bases, and 11 bases lay outside the gene matches. The CDR3 runs to 16 residues. The CDR3 DNA is TGTGCCAGCACTCGCGGGACTAGGGTAATCACAGATACGCAGTATTTT. This encodes CASTRGTRVITDTQYF.

V gene TRBV29-1 combines with J gene TRBJ1-2; 7 bases agree with TRBD1. J lost 8 bases, V lost 6 bases, and 9 bases had no gene match. This CDR3 spans 12 amino acids. Germline-derived CDR1 and CDR2 are SQVTM and ANQGSEA. CDR3 residues: CSVQGGAGGYTF. In nucleotides, the CDR3 is TGCAGCGTCCAAGGGGGCGCGGGAGGCTACACCTTC.

CDR3 region: CSAPKGGEQYV. The CDR3 DNA reads TGCAGTGCCCCAAAAGGCGGCGAGCAGTACGTC. V and J are TRBV20-1 and TRBJ2-7; D remains ambiguous. The CDR3 has 11 amino acids. The germline gives CDR1 DFQATT, CDR2 SNEGSKA (reference sequence). The germline V and J ends were trimmed by 6 bases and 6 bases, with 12 bases remaining between them.

The gene calls are TRBV4-1 and TRBJ1-4; no clear D. Germline values: CDR1 MGHRA, CDR2 YSYEKL. The CDR3 spans 14 residues. V was trimmed by 6 bases and J by 5 bases, leaving 13 bases between them. The CDR3: CASSFDFLNEKLFF. The CDR3 coding sequence is TGCGCCAGCAGTTTCGATTTTTTGAATGAAAAACTGTTTTTT.

This clonotype was seen only a few times. This chain connects TRBV20-1 to TRBJ2-7; 9 bases map to TRBD2. CDR3 length equals 13 residues. The germline gives CDR1 DFQATT, CDR2 SNEGSKA (reference sequence). Trimming removed 6 bases from V and 0 bases from J; junction bases left unmatched: 3. The CDR3 reads CSAKRGASYEQYV. CDR3 bases: TGCAGTGCGAAGCGGGGGGCCTCCTACGAGCAGTACGTC.

In this sample, this clonotype turned up a few times. V and J are TRBV25-1 and TRBJ2-2, with D tentatively TRBD2 (5 bases). CDR3 length: 14 amino acids. The ends were cut back, 5 bases at V and 5 bases at J, with 12 bases in the middle. Germline V gene data show CDR1 as MGHDK and CDR2 as SYGVNS. CDR3 sequence: CASSFITGTGELFF. As DNA, the CDR3 is TGTGCCAGCAGTTTTATTACGGGAACCGGGGAGCTGTTTTTT.

Only a few counts were recorded for this clonotype. J is TRBJ1-3 and V is TRBV2; unclear D gene. The V gene lost 4 bases and the J gene lost 1 base, with 8 bases spanning the gap. Germline CDR1 reads SNHLY; CDR2 reads FYNNEI. The CDR3 totals 14 residues. The CDR3 region is CASSVSNSGNTIYF. The CDR3 region has the DNA TGTGCCAGCAGTGTATCTAATTCTGGAAACACCATATATTTT.